These T cell receptor beta chains were read from a single sample in a study of shared clonotypes between healthy human individuals. TCRdb's copy holds only in-frame clones and misses some; the assay was immunoSEQ multiplex PCR. The sample gives about 700,000 clones, around 92% of which show up once; 24% is in the top ten. Input material: naive CD8+ T cells sorted from blood. These receptor sequences come from a man aged 25 to 45 in good health. Both conserved end residues are part of each CDR3. Fields, in order: CDR3 DNA, CDR3 protein, V gene, J gene, clone size, D gene. A D gene is named only where the DNA matches it firmly. Clone size is stated in some rows and not others, as once, few, many or a class when expanded.

CDR3 DNA: TGTGCCAGCAGTTTAGTTCCAGGGATGTCTACTGAAGCTTTCTTT
CDR3 protein: CASSLVPGMSTEAFF
V gene: TRBV27
J gene: TRBJ1-1
clone size: NA
D gene: NA

CDR3 DNA: TGTGCCAGCAGCTCCCCGACTAGCACCGAGCAGTACTTC
CDR3 protein: CASSSPTSTEQYF
V gene: TRBV7-9
J gene: TRBJ2-7
clone size: NA
D gene: TRBD2

CDR3 DNA: TGTGCCAGCAGCAACTGGACTAGCGGGAGGAAGGAGCAGTTCTTC
CDR3 protein: CASSNWTSGRKEQFF
V gene: TRBV6-4
J gene: TRBJ2-1
clone size: NA
D gene: TRBD2

CDR3 DNA: TGTGCCAGTAGTTGGGGACTAGCGGGGTCCTACAATGAGCAGTTCTTC
CDR3 protein: CASSWGLAGSYNEQFF
V gene: TRBV19
J gene: TRBJ2-1
clone size: NA
D gene: TRBD2

CDR3 DNA: TGTGCCAGCAGTACAGGGGTCCCGAGCTCCTACGAGCAGTACTTC
CDR3 protein: CASSTGVPSSYEQYF
V gene: TRBV6-6
J gene: TRBJ2-7
clone size: NA
D gene: TRBD1

CDR3 DNA: TGTGCCAGCAGTCGATTCAGCTGGACTAGCGGCAACAATGAGCAGTTCTTC
CDR3 protein: CASSRFSWTSGNNEQFF
V gene: TRBV7-2
J gene: TRBJ2-1
clone size: NA
D gene: TRBD2

CDR3 DNA: TGTGCCAGCTGGGAGTGGAATCAGCCCCAGCATTTT
CDR3 protein: CASWEWNQPQHF
V gene: TRBV27
J gene: TRBJ1-5
clone size: NA
D gene: NA

CDR3 DNA: TGTGCCAGCAGCGTCGGGACTAGCGGGACCTACGAGCAGTACTTC
CDR3 protein: CASSVGTSGTYEQYF
V gene: TRBV27
J gene: TRBJ2-7
clone size: NA
D gene: TRBD2

CDR3 DNA: TGTGCCAGCACCCCGGGACAGGGCTCGCCCAACGTCCTGACTTTC
CDR3 protein: CASTPGQGSPNVLTF
V gene: TRBV28
J gene: TRBJ2-6
clone size: NA
D gene: TRBD1

CDR3 DNA: TGTGCCAGCAGCGTAGGGGACAACACCTACGAGCAGTACTTC
CDR3 protein: CASSVGDNTYEQYF
V gene: TRBV9
J gene: TRBJ2-7
clone size: NA
D gene: NA

CDR3 DNA: TGCGCCAGCAGTCCTGGATCAGGAAACACCATATATTTT
CDR3 protein: CASSPGSGNTIYF
V gene: TRBV4-1
J gene: TRBJ1-3
clone size: NA
D gene: NA

CDR3 DNA: TGTGCCAGCAGCGACAGACTAGCGGGAGGGGGCGAGCAGTACTTC
CDR3 protein: CASSDRLAGGGEQYF
V gene: TRBV9
J gene: TRBJ2-7
clone size: NA
D gene: TRBD2

CDR3 DNA: TGTGCCAGCTCACCACCGGAAGCGGGAGGGCCCTACAATGAGCAGTTCTTC
CDR3 protein: CASSPPEAGGPYNEQFF
V gene: TRBV18
J gene: TRBJ2-1
clone size: NA
D gene: TRBD2

CDR3 DNA: TGTGCCACCAGCAGACCTACTAGAACTCTAACTTACAATGAGCAGTTCTTC
CDR3 protein: CATSRPTRTLTYNEQFF
V gene: TRBV15
J gene: TRBJ2-1
clone size: NA
D gene: NA

CDR3 DNA: TGTGCCAGTAGCCGAACCCTTCAGAAACATCAGCCCCAGCATTTT
CDR3 protein: CASSRTLQKHQPQHF
V gene: TRBV19
J gene: TRBJ1-5
clone size: once
D gene: NA

CDR3 DNA: TGTGCCATCAGTGGTCGGAGGACTAGCGGGAGGGCCTCGGGTAGCTCCTACGAGCAGTACTTC
CDR3 protein: CAISGRRTSGRASGSSYEQYF
V gene: TRBV10-3
J gene: TRBJ2-7
clone size: NA
D gene: TRBD2

CDR3 DNA: TGTGCCAGCAGTGAAGTACAGGAGGGCTACACCTTC
CDR3 protein: CASSEVQEGYTF
V gene: TRBV6-1
J gene: TRBJ1-2
clone size: NA
D gene: NA

CDR3 DNA: TGTGCCAGCAGCTCAGCTCGAGCAGGGGATGAGCAGTTCTTC
CDR3 protein: CASSSARAGDEQFF
V gene: TRBV13
J gene: TRBJ2-1
clone size: NA
D gene: NA

CDR3 DNA: TGTGCCAGCAGTCCCGGGACGGAGCAGTTCTTC
CDR3 protein: CASSPGTEQFF
V gene: TRBV28
J gene: TRBJ2-1
clone size: NA
D gene: NA

CDR3 DNA: TGCGCCAGCAGTGACCAGGACAACTACGAGCAGTACTTC
CDR3 protein: CASSDQDNYEQYF
V gene: TRBV10-1
J gene: TRBJ2-7
clone size: NA
D gene: NA

CDR3 DNA: TGTGCCAGCAGCGCATCTAGCGGGAGCTACAATGAGCAGTTCTTC
CDR3 protein: CASSASSGSYNEQFF
V gene: TRBV9
J gene: TRBJ2-1
clone size: NA
D gene: TRBD2

CDR3 DNA: TGTGCCAGCAGCGCCCGGGAGGTGGATGAAAAACTGTTTTTT
CDR3 protein: CASSAREVDEKLFF
V gene: TRBV9
J gene: TRBJ1-4
clone size: NA
D gene: NA

CDR3 DNA: TGCAGCGTTCTAGCAGCCGGGACAGATCCGACCGGGGAGCTGTTTTTT
CDR3 protein: CSVLAAGTDPTGELFF
V gene: TRBV29-1
J gene: TRBJ2-2
clone size: once
D gene: TRBD1

CDR3 DNA: TGTGCCATCAGTGAGCACAGGGTAAACAATCAGCCCCAGCATTTT
CDR3 protein: CAISEHRVNNQPQHF
V gene: TRBV10-3
J gene: TRBJ1-5
clone size: NA
D gene: NA

CDR3 DNA: TGTGCCAGCATCTCGGGGATATCCTACGAGCAGTACTTC
CDR3 protein: CASISGISYEQYF
V gene: TRBV28
J gene: TRBJ2-7
clone size: NA
D gene: NA

CDR3 DNA: TGTGCCAGCTCACCCCGGACAGGACTCTCTGGAAACACCATATATTTT
CDR3 protein: CASSPRTGLSGNTIYF
V gene: TRBV18
J gene: TRBJ1-3
clone size: NA
D gene: TRBD1

CDR3 DNA: TGTGCCAGCAGCTCCGGGACAATCGTCGGAGGCTACACCTTC
CDR3 protein: CASSSGTIVGGYTF
V gene: TRBV6-5
J gene: TRBJ1-2
clone size: NA
D gene: NA

CDR3 DNA: TGTGCCAGCAGCCACAGCTTCTATAGCAATCAGCCCCAGCATTTT
CDR3 protein: CASSHSFYSNQPQHF
V gene: TRBV7-2
J gene: TRBJ1-5
clone size: once
D gene: NA

CDR3 DNA: TGTGCCAGCAGCTTACTGGGGACCCACACTATTCCAGCTTTCTTT
CDR3 protein: CASSLLGTHTIPAFF
V gene: TRBV21-1
J gene: TRBJ1-1
clone size: NA
D gene: NA

CDR3 DNA: TGTGCCAGTAGTATTGGCCCTCTCAGCACTGAAGCTTTCTTT
CDR3 protein: CASSIGPLSTEAFF
V gene: TRBV19
J gene: TRBJ1-1
clone size: few
D gene: NA

CDR3 DNA: TGTGCCAGCAGCAACTACAATGAGCAGTTCTTC
CDR3 protein: CASSNYNEQFF
V gene: TRBV6-1
J gene: TRBJ2-1
clone size: NA
D gene: NA

CDR3 DNA: TGTGCCAGCAGCTTAGTGGGGGACAATAGATACAATGAGCAGTTCTTC
CDR3 protein: CASSLVGDNRYNEQFF
V gene: TRBV7-9
J gene: TRBJ2-1
clone size: NA
D gene: NA

CDR3 DNA: TGTGCCAGCAGAGACAGATTACCCACAGATACGCAGTATTTT
CDR3 protein: CASRDRLPTDTQYF
V gene: TRBV7-6
J gene: TRBJ2-3
clone size: NA
D gene: NA

CDR3 DNA: TGTGCCAGCAGTCGAACTAGCGGCTACAATGAGCAGTTCTTC
CDR3 protein: CASSRTSGYNEQFF
V gene: TRBV27
J gene: TRBJ2-1
clone size: NA
D gene: TRBD2

CDR3 DNA: TGTGCCAGCAGCGGATGGGGACAGGGAAAACACGAGCAGTACTTC
CDR3 protein: CASSGWGQGKHEQYF
V gene: TRBV7-2
J gene: TRBJ2-7
clone size: NA
D gene: TRBD1